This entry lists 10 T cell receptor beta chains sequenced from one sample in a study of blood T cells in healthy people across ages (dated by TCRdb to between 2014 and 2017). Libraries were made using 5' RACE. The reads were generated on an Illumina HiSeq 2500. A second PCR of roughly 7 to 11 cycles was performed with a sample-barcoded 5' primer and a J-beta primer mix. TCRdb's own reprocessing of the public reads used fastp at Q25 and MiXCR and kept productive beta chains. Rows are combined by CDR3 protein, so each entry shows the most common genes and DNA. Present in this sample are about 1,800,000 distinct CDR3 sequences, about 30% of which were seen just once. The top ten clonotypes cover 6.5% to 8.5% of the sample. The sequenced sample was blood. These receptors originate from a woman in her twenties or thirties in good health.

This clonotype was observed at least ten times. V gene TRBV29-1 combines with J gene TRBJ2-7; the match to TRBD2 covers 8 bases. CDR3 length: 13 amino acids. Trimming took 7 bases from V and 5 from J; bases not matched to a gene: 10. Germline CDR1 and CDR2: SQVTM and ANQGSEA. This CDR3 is CSASGGGYNEQYF. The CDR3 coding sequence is TGCAGCGCCTCTGGCGGGGGGTACAACGAGCAGTACTTC.

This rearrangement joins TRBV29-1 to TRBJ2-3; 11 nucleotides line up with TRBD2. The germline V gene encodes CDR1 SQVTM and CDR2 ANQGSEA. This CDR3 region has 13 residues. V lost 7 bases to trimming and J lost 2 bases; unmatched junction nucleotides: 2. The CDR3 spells CSGSGRVTDTQYF. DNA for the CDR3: TGCAGCGGTAGCGGGAGGGTCACAGATACGCAGTATTTT.

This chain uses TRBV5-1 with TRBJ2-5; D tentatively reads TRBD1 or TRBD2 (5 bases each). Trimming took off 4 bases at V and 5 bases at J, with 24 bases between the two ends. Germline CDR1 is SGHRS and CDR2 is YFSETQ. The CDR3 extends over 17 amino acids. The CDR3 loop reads CASSTGTGGGLLETQYF. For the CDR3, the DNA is TGCGCCAGCAGCACCGGGACGGGCGGTGGGCTATTGGAGACCCAGTACTTC.

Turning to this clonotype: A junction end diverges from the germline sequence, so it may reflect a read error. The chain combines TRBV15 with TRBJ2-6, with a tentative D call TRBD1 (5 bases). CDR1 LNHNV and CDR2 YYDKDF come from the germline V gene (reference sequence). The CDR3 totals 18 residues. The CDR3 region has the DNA TGTGCCACCAGCAGAGATTCTGAGCCCCGCTTTGGGGCCAACGCCCTGACTTTC. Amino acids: CATSRDSEPRFGANALTF.

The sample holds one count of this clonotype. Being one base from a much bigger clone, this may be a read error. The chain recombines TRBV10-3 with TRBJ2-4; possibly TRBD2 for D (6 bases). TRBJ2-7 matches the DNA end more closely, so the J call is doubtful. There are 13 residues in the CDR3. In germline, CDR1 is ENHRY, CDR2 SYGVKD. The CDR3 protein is CAISTSRLYEQYF. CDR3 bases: TGTGCCATCAGTACTAGCAGGCTTTACGAGCAGTACTTC.

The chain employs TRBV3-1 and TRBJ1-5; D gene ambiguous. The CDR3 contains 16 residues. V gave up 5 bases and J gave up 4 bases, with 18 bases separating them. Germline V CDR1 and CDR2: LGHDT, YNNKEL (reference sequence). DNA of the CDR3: TGTGCCAGCAGCGTTATCGCCGGACGGAGGAATCAGCCCCAGCATTTT. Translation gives CASSVIAGRRNQPQHF.

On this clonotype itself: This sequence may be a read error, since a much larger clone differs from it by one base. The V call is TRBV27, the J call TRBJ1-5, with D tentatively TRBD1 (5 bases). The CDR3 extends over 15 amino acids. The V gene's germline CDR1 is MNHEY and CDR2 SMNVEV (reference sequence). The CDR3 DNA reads TGTGCCAGCAGGTTATCGGGGACTGGGACGGCGCCCCAGCATTTT. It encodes CASRLSGTGTAPQHF.

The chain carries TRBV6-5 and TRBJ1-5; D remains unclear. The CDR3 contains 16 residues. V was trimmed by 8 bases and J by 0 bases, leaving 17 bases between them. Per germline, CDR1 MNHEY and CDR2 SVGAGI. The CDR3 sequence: CASQAEGLSSNQPQHF. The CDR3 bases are TGTGCCAGCCAGGCAGAGGGCCTTAGTAGCAATCAGCCCCAGCATTTT.

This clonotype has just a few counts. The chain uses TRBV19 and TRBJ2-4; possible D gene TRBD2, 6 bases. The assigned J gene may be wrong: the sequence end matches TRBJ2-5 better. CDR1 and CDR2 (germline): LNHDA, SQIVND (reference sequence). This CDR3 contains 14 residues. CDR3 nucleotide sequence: TGTGCCAGTAGTATAACGGGGGACCAAGAGACCCAGTACTTC. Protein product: CASSITGDQETQYF.

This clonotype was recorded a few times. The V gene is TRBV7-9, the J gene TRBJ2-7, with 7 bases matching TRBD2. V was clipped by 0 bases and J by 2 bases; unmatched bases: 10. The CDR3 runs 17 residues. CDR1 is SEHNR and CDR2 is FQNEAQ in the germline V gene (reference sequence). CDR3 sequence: CASSLAVEVRGAYEQYF. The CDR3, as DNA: TGTGCCAGCAGCTTAGCCGTCGAGGTTCGGGGGGCCTACGAGCAGTACTTC.